Presented here are 27 T cell receptor beta chains from one specimen sequenced in a study of shared clonotypes between healthy human individuals. Some clones are missing from TCRdb's copy, which holds only in-frame ones; the method was immunoSEQ multiplex PCR. Among approximately 500,000 clones listed, 60% to 85% were seen once. Source material: PBMCs. The receptors originated from a woman in her thirties or forties in good health. Some clones in this sample may be carry-over from other donors' samples.

The chain is built from TRBV5-4 and TRBJ2-2, with D unresolved. Germline-derived CDR1 and CDR2 are SGHNT and YYREEE (reference sequence). V was shortened by 2 bases and J by 4 bases, with 15 bases between the two germline ends. The CDR3 extends over 16 amino acids. In DNA, the CDR3 is TGTGCCAGCAGCTTCTATCTGGGGAAGGGCACCGGGGAGCTGTTTTTT. It yields the protein CASSFYLGKGTGELFF.

On this clone itself: One end of the junction fails to match germline, which may point to a read error. The chain carries TRBV7-7 and TRBJ2-7, with D possibly called TRBD1 or TRBD2 (5 bases each). The CDR3 is 13 residues long. Germline V gene data show CDR1 as SSHAT and CDR2 as FNYEAQ (reference sequence). Here the CDR3 DNA reads TGTGCTAGCAACCGGGACCCGACCTACGAGCAGTACTTC. This translates into CASNRDPTYEQYF.

The rearrangement joins TRBV7-2 to TRBJ2-4, with a weak D call TRBD1 (5 bases). The CDR3 is 14 residues long. Germline V lookup: CDR1 SGHTA, CDR2 FQGNSA. The germline V and J ends were trimmed by 0 bases and 6 bases, with 9 bases remaining between them. The CDR3 here is CASSLAQGVNIQYF. CDR3 DNA: TGTGCCAGCAGCTTAGCGCAAGGGGTAAACATTCAGTACTTC.

This clone was seen once. The gene calls are TRBV5-5 and TRBJ1-5; no clear D gene. V lost 0 bases to trimming and J lost 7 bases, with 8 bases between them. Per germline, CDR1 SGHKS and CDR2 YYEKEE (reference sequence). The CDR3 sequence is 13 residues long. This CDR3 reads CASSLDVLQPQHF. The CDR3 coding sequence is TGTGCCAGCAGCTTGGATGTTTTGCAGCCCCAGCATTTT.

The chain employs TRBV6-5 and TRBJ2-7; TRBD2 matches 11 bases. Trimming removed 6 bases from V and 0 bases from J; junction bases left unmatched: 4. CDR1 is MNHEY, CDR2 SVGAGI, per germline. The CDR3 spans 15 residues. CDR3 region: CASRYLAGGSYEQYF. The CDR3 region has the DNA TGTGCCAGCAGGTACCTAGCGGGAGGCTCCTACGAGCAGTACTTC.

The rearrangement links TRBV15 to TRBJ2-1; D is ambiguous. The CDR3 contains 17 residues. Germline V gene lookup returns CDR1 LNHNV and CDR2 YYDKDF (reference sequence). V dropped 0 bases and J dropped 0 bases, with 12 bases sitting between them. The CDR3, as DNA: TGTGCCACCAGCAGAGATCGAGGTGTCTCCTCCTACAATGAGCAGTTCTTC. This translates into CATSRDRGVSSYNEQFF.

V is TRBV2 and J is TRBJ1-1; TRBD1 is a possible D gene (5 bases). V lost 7 bases and J lost 1, with 19 bases in between. This CDR3 region has 16 residues. The V gene's germline CDR1 is SNHLY and CDR2 FYNNEI. The CDR3 DNA sequence: TGTGCCAGCATCCCAAGGAGGGCAGGGAGGAACACTGAAGCTTTCTTT. It is translated as CASIPRRAGRNTEAFF.

A word on this clone: A single base is all that separates this from a far larger clone, so a read error is likely. This chain connects TRBV7-1 to TRBJ1-3, with D possibly being TRBD1 (6 bases). TRBV7-1 is reported as an ORF; its role is uncertain. Trimming pared 4 bases from V and 2 bases from J, leaving 18 bases between. CDR3 size: 17 residues. CDR3 coding DNA: TGTGCCAGCAGCTTAGGCTGGGGGGGCAGTACTGGAAACACCATATATTTT. Translated, it gives CASSLGWGGSTGNTIYF.

This rearrangement joins TRBV5-1 to TRBJ2-5, with TRBD1 matching over 10 bases. CDR1 and CDR2 from the germline V gene are SGHRS and YFSETQ. The CDR3 extends over 15 amino acids. V lost 7 bases and J lost 2; bases outside the gene matches: 8. CDR3 coding DNA: TGCGCCAGCGGCGGGACAGGGGCCCTACAAGAGACCCAGTACTTC. It is translated as CASGGTGALQETQYF.

J is TRBJ1-3 and V is TRBV9; D gene uncertain. CDR3 length equals 14 residues. Germline CDR1 reads SGDLS; CDR2 reads YYNGEE. Trimming shortened V by 4 bases and J by 0 bases, and 8 bases separated the two germline ends. The CDR3 reads CASSPGNSGNTIYF. CDR3 DNA sequence: TGTGCCAGCAGCCCCGGGAACTCTGGAAACACCATATATTTT.

V usage is TRBV19 and J usage is TRBJ2-5; 8 bases map to TRBD1. Germline V lookup: CDR1 LNHDA, CDR2 SQIVND (reference sequence). This CDR3 has 15 amino acids. V gave up 5 bases and J gave up 2 bases; unmatched junction bases: 7. CDR3 coding DNA: TGTGCCAGTAGTCCAAGGACAGGGCCGCAAGAGACCCAGTACTTC. Amino acid sequence: CASSPRTGPQETQYF. Filled out from reference TRBV19 and TRBJ2-5, the complete variable domain reads DGGITQSPKYLFRKEGQNVTLSCEQNLNHDAMYWYRQDPGQGLRLIYYSQIVNDFQKGDIAEGYSVSREKKESFPLTVTSAQKNPTAFYLCASSPRTGPQETQYFGPGTRLLVL.

This chain uses TRBV6-1 with TRBJ2-1; D uncertain. In germline, CDR1 is MNHNS, CDR2 SASEGT. The CDR3 runs 15 residues. In nucleotides, the CDR3 is TGTGCACCACGTGGATACGCCTCCTTTGGCAATGAGCAGTTCTTC. This sequence encodes CAPRGYASFGNEQFF.

In the case of this clone: A junction end diverges from the germline sequence, so it may reflect a read error. The CDR3 reads CASSFDSGAKTGELFF. The CDR3 region has the DNA TGCGCCAGCAGCTTCGATAGCGGGGCGAAGACCGGGGAGCTGTTTTTT. V is TRBV5-1 and J is TRBJ2-2, with 8 nucleotides matching TRBD2. This CDR3 is built from 16 residues. Germline V gives CDR1 SGHRS, CDR2 YFSETQ.

The rearrangement joins TRBV5-1 to TRBJ1-4; no firm D call. Looked up from germline, CDR1 is SGHRS and CDR2 is YFSETQ. This CDR3 spans 18 amino acids. Trimming left V 0 bases short and J 4 bases short, with 19 bases between. CDR3 region: CASSLVPGSWAGNEKLFF. The CDR3 DNA sequence: TGCGCCAGCAGCTTGGTCCCGGGAAGTTGGGCGGGTAATGAAAAACTGTTTTTT. Combining the CDR3 with reference TRBV5-1 and TRBJ1-4 gives the whole variable domain KAGVTQTPRYLIKTRGQQVTLSCSPISGHRSVSWYQQTPGQGLQFLFEYFSETQRNKGNFPGRFSGRQFSNSRSEMNVSTLELGDSALYLCASSLVPGSWAGNEKLFFGSGTQLSVL.

The chain links TRBV5-1 to TRBJ1-2; D gene uncertain. This CDR3 is built from 13 residues. The V end was cut by 4 bases, the J end by 6 bases, with 13 bases between. The germline V gene encodes CDR1 SGHRS and CDR2 YFSETQ. Here the CDR3 reads CASSTLGNDGYTF. CDR3 nucleotide sequence: TGCGCCAGCAGCACTCTGGGGAATGATGGCTACACCTTC.

Details on this clone: This sample also contains other DNA sequences that code for the same CDR3. This chain connects TRBV4-3 to TRBJ2-3; D is undetermined. V lost 0 bases and J 4 bases, leaving 5 bases between the germline ends. This CDR3 is built from 13 residues. Germline CDR1 is LGHNA and CDR2 is YSLEER. The CDR3: CASSQDVADTQYF. DNA for the CDR3: TGCGCCAGCAGCCAAGATGTAGCAGATACGCAGTATTTT.

The chain has TRBV28 and TRBJ1-4; TRBD1 aligns across 7 bases. This CDR3 is 14 amino acids long. J gave up 6 bases and V 2 bases, and 3 bases lay outside the gene matches. Germline V CDR1 and CDR2: MDHEN, SYDVKM. CDR3 region: CASSLQGGYEKLFF. In DNA form, the CDR3 reads TGTGCCAGCAGTTTACAGGGGGGGTATGAAAAACTGTTTTTT.

V and J are TRBV11-3 and TRBJ2-2, with D possibly TRBD1 on 6 matching bases. In germline, CDR1 is SGHNT, CDR2 YENEEA. Trimming removed 5 bases at V and 3 bases at J, with 16 bases between. The CDR3 length is 16 residues. The CDR3 here is CASSLLGAGDTGELFF. The CDR3 nucleotides read TGTGCCAGCAGCCTATTGGGGGCAGGGGACACCGGGGAGCTGTTTTTT.

The chain has TRBV5-1 and TRBJ1-5; a weak D match, TRBD1 (5 bases). The CDR3 covers 15 residues. The germline V gene has CDR1 SGHRS and CDR2 YFSETQ. V was cut by 4 bases and J by 4 bases, with 15 bases left in between. The CDR3 loop is CASSPTAGGNQPQHF. DNA of the CDR3: TGCGCCAGCAGCCCGACAGCGGGGGGGAATCAGCCCCAGCATTTT.

The genes are TRBV6-5 and TRBJ2-7, with D possibly TRBD2 on 5 matching bases. Germline-derived CDR1 and CDR2 are MNHEY and SVGAGI. The ends were cut back, 2 bases at V and 0 bases at J, with 14 bases in the middle. This CDR3 is 16 amino acids long. CDR3: CASSYREPQSSYEQYF. The CDR3, as DNA: TGTGCCAGCAGTTACCGGGAACCCCAAAGCTCCTACGAGCAGTACTTC.

The chain recombines TRBV27 with TRBJ1-4; TRBD1 matches 8 bases. The CDR3 extends over 16 amino acids. J was trimmed by 3 bases and V by 3 bases; bases with no gene match: 6. The germline CDR1 and CDR2 sequences are MNHEY and SMNVEV (reference sequence). The CDR3: CASSFWTGLSNEKLFF. The DNA of the CDR3 is TGTGCCAGCAGTTTCTGGACAGGGCTGTCTAATGAAAAACTGTTTTTT.

This clone was seen just once. CDR3 protein: CASSRPGQVAKNIQYF. The CDR3, as DNA: TGTGCCAGCAGCAGACCGGGACAGGTAGCCAAAAACATTCAGTACTTC. The V call is TRBV21-1, the J call TRBJ2-4; the listed D gene, TRBD1, was not tested against the DNA. TRBV21-1 is a pseudogene. There are 16 residues in the CDR3.

The chain employs TRBV7-9 and TRBJ2-5; possibly TRBD1 or TRBD2 for D (5 bases each). The CDR3 is made up of 14 amino acids. Between the trimmed V and J ends, which lost 4 bases and 5 bases, there was a span of 14 bases. CDR1 SEHNR and CDR2 FQNEAQ come from the germline V gene (reference sequence). The CDR3 nucleotides are TGTGCCAGCAGCTGGGGCAGCGGTGGGGAGACCCAGTACTTC. Its protein is CASSWGSGGETQYF.

This rearrangement joins TRBV14 to TRBJ2-6, with D unclear. This CDR3 spans 17 amino acids. Germline values: CDR1 SGHDN, CDR2 FVKESK. V was clipped by 4 bases and J by 0 bases, with 13 bases between them. CDR3 sequence: CASSPGILLSGANVLTF. CDR3 DNA: TGTGCCAGCAGCCCAGGAATCCTTCTCTCTGGGGCCAACGTCCTGACTTTC.

J is TRBJ1-1 and V is TRBV4-3, with 11 nucleotides matching TRBD1. Per the germline V gene, CDR1 is LGHNA and CDR2 is YSLEER. The CDR3 length is 16 residues. Trimming removed 3 bases from V and 5 bases from J; junction bases left unmatched: 8. In DNA form, the CDR3 reads TGCGCCAGCAGCCAGGCGGGACAGGGGGTAGGGACTGAAGCTTTCTTT. Translation: CASSQAGQGVGTEAFF.

This clone occurred a few times. The chain joins TRBV9 to TRBJ1-3; D gene uncertain. Trimming took off 3 bases at V and 4 bases at J, with 20 bases between the two ends. The CDR3 extends over 17 amino acids. CDR1 SGDLS and CDR2 YYNGEE come from the germline V gene. The CDR3 reads CASSADYGGLSGNTIYF. The CDR3 DNA reads as TGTGCCAGCAGCGCAGATTATGGTGGTTTGTCGGGAAACACCATATATTTT.

In regard to this clone: One junction end disagrees with the germline gene, perhaps due to a read error. V gene TRBV5-4 combines with J gene TRBJ2-5; maybe TRBD1 (8 bases). The CDR3 extends over 15 amino acids. Germline V gene lookup returns CDR1 SGHNT and CDR2 YYREEE (reference sequence). As DNA, the CDR3 is TGTGCCAGCAGTTTTAACAGGGGGGGACAAGGGACCCAGTACTTC. Its translation: CASSFNRGGQGTQYF.